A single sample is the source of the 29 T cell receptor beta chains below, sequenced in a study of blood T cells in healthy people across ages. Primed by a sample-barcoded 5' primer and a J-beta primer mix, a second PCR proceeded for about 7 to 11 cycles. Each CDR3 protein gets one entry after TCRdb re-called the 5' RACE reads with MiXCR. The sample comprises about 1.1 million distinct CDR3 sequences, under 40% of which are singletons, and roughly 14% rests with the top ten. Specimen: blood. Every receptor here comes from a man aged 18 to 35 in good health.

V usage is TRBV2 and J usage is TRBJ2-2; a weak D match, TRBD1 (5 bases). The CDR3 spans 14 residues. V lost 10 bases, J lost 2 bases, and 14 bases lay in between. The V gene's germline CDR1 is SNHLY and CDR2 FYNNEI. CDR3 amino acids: CATRETFNTGELFF. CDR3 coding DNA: TGTGCCACCAGGGAAACCTTCAACACCGGGGAGCTGTTTTTT.

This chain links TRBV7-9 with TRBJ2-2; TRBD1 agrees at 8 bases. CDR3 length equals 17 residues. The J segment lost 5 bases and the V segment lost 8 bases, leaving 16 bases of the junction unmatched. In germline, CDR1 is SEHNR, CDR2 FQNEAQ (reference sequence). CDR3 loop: CASGRPMDREYTGELFF. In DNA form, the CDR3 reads TGTGCCAGCGGAAGACCAATGGACAGGGAATATACCGGGGAGCTGTTTTTT.

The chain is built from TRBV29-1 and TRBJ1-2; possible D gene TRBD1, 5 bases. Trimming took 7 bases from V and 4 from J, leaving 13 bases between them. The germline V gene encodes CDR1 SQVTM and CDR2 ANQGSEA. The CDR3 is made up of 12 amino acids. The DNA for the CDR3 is TGCAGCGCTATAGGGACCGGCTATGGCTACACCTTC. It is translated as CSAIGTGYGYTF.

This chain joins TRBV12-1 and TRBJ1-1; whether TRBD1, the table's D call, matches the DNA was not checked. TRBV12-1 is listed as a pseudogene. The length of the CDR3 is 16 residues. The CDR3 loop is CASSQGQGYGTTEAFF. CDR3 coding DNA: TGTGCCAGCAGCCAGGGACAGGGGTATGGGACAACTGAAGCTTTCTTT.

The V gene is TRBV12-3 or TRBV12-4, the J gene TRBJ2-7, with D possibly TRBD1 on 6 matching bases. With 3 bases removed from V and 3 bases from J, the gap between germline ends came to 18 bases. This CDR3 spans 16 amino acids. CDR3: CASSLFGGPGGYEQYF. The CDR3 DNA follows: TGTGCCAGCAGTTTGTTTGGGGGCCCAGGAGGCTACGAGCAGTACTTC.

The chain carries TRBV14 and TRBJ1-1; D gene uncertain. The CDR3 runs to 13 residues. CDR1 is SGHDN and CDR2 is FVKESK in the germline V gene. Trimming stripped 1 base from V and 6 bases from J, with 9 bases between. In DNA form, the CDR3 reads TGTGCCAGCAGCCAAGCCGGAGGACCTGAAGCTTTCTTT. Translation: CASSQAGGPEAFF.

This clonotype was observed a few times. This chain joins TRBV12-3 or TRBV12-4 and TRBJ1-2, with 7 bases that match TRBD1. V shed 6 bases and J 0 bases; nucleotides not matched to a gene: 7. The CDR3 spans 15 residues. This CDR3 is CASRPGQATNYGYTF. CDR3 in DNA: TGTGCCAGCAGGCCCGGACAGGCGACTAACTATGGCTACACCTTC.

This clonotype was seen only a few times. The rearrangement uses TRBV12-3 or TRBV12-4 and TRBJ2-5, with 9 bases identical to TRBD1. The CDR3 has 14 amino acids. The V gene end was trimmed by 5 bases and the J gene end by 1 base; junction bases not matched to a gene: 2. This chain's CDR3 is CASSLDRGQETQYF. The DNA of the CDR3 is TGTGCCAGCAGTCTGGACAGGGGCCAAGAGACCCAGTACTTC.

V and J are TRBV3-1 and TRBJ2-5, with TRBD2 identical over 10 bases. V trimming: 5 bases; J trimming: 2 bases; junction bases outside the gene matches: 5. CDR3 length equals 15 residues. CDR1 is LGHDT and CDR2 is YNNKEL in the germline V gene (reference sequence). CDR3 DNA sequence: TGTGCCAGCAGCGTGGGACTAGCGATACAAGAGACCCAGTACTTC. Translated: CASSVGLAIQETQYF.

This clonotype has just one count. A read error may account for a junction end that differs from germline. CDR3: CAGSLYGWVRWISYNEQFF. DNA for the CDR3: TGCGCCGGCAGCTTGTACGGTTGGGTTCGCTGGATATCTTACAATGAGCAGTTCTTC. The genes are TRBV5-1 and TRBJ2-1, with D uncertain. CDR3 length: 19 amino acids. Germline CDR1 and CDR2: SGHRS and YFSETQ.

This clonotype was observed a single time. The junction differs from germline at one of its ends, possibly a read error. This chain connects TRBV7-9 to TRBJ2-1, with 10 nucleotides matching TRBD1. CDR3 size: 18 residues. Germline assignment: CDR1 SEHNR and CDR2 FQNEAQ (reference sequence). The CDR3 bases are TGTGCCAGCAGCTCTGTCCCGGGACAGGGGAGCTCCTACGATGAGCAGTTCTTC. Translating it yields CASSSVPGQGSSYDEQFF.

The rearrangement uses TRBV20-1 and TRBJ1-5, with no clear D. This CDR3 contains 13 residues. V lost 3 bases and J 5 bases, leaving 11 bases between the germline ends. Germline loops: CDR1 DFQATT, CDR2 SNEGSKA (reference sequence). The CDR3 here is CSASSTRDQPQHF. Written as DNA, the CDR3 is TGCAGTGCTAGCTCCACCCGGGATCAGCCCCAGCATTTT.

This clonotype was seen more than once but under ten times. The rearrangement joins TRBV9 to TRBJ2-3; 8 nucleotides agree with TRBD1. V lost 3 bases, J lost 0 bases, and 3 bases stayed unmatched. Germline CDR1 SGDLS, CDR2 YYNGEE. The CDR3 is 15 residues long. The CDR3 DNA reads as TGTGCCAGCAGCGGAAACAGGGGGAGCACAGATACGCAGTATTTT. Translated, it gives CASSGNRGSTDTQYF.

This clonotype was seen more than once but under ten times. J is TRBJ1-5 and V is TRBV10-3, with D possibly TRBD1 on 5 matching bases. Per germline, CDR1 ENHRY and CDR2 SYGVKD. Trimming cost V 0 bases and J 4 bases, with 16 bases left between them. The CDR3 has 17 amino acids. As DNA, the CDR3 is TGTGCCATCAGTGAGTCCCTAGGAGGGGTAGGAAATCAGCCCCAGCATTTT. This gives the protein CAISESLGGVGNQPQHF.

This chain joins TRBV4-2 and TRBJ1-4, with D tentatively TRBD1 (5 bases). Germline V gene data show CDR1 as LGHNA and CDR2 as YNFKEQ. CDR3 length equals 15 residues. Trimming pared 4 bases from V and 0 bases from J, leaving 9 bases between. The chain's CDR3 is CASSPEGTTNEKLFF. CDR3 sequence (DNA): TGTGCCAGCAGCCCAGAGGGGACAACTAATGAAAAACTGTTTTTT.

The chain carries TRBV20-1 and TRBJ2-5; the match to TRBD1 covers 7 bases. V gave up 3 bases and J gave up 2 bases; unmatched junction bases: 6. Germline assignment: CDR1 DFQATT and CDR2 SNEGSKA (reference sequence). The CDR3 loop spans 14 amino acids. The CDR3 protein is CSASQGDTQETQYF. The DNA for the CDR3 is TGCAGTGCTAGCCAGGGGGATACACAAGAGACCCAGTACTTC.

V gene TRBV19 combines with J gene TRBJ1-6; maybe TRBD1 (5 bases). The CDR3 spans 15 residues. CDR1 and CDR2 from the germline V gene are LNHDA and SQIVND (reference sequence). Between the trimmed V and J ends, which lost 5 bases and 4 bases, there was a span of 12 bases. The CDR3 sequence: CASSPAGRYNSPLHF. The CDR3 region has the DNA TGTGCCAGTAGTCCCGCAGGGCGGTATAATTCACCCCTCCACTTT. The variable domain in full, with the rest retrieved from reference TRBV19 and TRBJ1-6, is DGGITQSPKYLFRKEGQNVTLSCEQNLNHDAMYWYRQDPGQGLRLIYYSQIVNDFQKGDIAEGYSVSREKKESFPLTVTSAQKNPTAFYLCASSPAGRYNSPLHFGNGTRLTVT.

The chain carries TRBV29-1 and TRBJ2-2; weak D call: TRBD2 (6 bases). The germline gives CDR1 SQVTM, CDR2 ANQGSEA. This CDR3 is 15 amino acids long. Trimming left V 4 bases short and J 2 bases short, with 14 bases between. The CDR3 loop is CSVAVGRGNTGELFF. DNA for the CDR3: TGCAGCGTTGCCGTCGGGCGGGGAAACACCGGGGAGCTGTTTTTT.

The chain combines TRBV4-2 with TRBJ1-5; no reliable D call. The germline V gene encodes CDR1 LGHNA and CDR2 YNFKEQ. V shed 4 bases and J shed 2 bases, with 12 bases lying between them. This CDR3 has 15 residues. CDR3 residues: CASSLTDTGNQPQHF. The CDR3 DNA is TGTGCCAGCAGCCTCACCGACACTGGCAATCAGCCCCAGCATTTT.

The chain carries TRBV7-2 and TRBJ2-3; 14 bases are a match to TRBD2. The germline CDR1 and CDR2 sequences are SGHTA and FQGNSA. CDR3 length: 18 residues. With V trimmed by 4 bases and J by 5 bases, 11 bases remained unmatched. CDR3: CASSSPGRTSGGQDTQYF. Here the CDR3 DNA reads TGTGCCAGCAGCTCTCCCGGACGGACTAGCGGGGGGCAAGATACGCAGTATTTT.

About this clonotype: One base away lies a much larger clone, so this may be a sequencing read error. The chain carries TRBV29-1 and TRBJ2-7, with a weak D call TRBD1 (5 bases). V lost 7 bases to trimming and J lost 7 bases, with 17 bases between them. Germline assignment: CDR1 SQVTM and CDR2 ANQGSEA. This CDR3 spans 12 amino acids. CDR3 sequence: CSGQPAYNEQYF. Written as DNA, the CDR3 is TGCAGCGGACAGCCCGCTTACAATGAGCAGTACTTC.

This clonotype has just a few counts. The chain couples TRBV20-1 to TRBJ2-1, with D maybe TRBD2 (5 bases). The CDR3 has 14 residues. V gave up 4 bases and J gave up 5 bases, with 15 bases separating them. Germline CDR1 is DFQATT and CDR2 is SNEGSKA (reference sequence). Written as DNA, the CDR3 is TGCAGTGCTATAGACTATTATAAGGACAATGAGCAGTTCTTC. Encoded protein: CSAIDYYKDNEQFF.

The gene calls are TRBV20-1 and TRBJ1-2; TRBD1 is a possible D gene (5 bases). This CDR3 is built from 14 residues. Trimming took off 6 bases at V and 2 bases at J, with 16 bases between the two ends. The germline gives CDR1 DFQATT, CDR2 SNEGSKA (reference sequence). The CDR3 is CSALIGGKNYGYTF. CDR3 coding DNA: TGCAGTGCCCTAATCGGGGGAAAAAACTATGGCTACACCTTC.

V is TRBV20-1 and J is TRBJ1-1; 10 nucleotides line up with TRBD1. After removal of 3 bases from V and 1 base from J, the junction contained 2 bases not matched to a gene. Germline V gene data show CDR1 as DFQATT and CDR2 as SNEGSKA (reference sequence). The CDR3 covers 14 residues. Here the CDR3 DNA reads TGCAGTGCTAGGACAGGGGGCGCGAACACTGAAGCTTTCTTT. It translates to CSARTGGANTEAFF.

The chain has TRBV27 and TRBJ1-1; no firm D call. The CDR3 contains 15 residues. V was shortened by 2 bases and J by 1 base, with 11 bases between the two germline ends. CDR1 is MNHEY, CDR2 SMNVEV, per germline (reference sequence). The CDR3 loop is CASSLGLGRNTEAFF. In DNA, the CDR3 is TGTGCCAGCAGTTTAGGGTTAGGGCGGAACACTGAAGCTTTCTTT.

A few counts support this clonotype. The CDR3 spells CASSGYLTQETQYF. The DNA for the CDR3 is TGTGCCAGCAGCGGGTACCTCACACAAGAGACCCAGTACTTC. The genes are TRBV7-2 and TRBJ2-5; D gene unclear. Trimming took 5 bases from V and 2 from J, leaving 12 bases between them. Germline CDR1 reads SGHTA; CDR2 reads FQGNSA. There are 14 residues in the CDR3. The full variable domain, rest sourced from reference TRBV7-2 and TRBJ2-5, is GAGVSQSPSNKVTEKGKDVELRCDPISGHTALYWYRQSLGQGLEFLIYFQGNSAPDKSGLPSDRFSAERTGGSVSTLTIQRTQQEDSAVYLCASSGYLTQETQYFGPGTRLLVL.

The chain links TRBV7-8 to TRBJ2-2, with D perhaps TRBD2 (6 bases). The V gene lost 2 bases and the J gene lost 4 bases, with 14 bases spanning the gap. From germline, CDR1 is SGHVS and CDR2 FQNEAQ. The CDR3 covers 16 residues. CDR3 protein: CASSLSPGASTGELFF. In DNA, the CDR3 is TGTGCCAGCAGCTTAAGTCCGGGAGCCAGCACCGGGGAGCTGTTTTTT.

This CDR3 is CASSTNRGIYGYTF. The DNA for the CDR3 is TGTGCCAGCAGTACTAACAGGGGAATCTATGGCTACACCTTC. This rearrangement joins TRBV6-5 to TRBJ1-2; 7 bases are a match to TRBD1. The germline gives CDR1 MNHEY, CDR2 SVGAGI. Germline trimming cut 5 bases from V and 4 bases from J; bases unmatched to any gene: 7. This CDR3 has 14 residues.

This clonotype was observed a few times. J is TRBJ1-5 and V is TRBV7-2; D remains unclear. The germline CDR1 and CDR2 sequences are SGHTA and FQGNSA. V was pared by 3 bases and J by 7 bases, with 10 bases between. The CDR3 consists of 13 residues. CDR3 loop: CASSFGREQPQHF. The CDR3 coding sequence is TGTGCCAGCAGCTTTGGGAGGGAGCAGCCCCAGCATTTT.